The entry below describes one TCR beta chain. The antigen is undetermined. The data were taken from a study of long-term antiretroviral therapy in people with HIV. In each sample, about 0.95-11 million cryopreserved PBMC were present before DNA extraction. The V end lost 8 bases, the J end lost 7 bases, and 18 bases lay between the germline ends. This CDR3 is built from 13 residues. Germline loops: CDR1 SNHLY, CDR2 FYNNEI. The immunoSEQ assay was v3.0, run at survey level. Sequenced by immunoSEQ multiplex PCR; TCRdb stores in-frame clones only, minus some. The sample records about 17,000 clones, 70% to 90% being singletons. Study-level findings and limits: ART adherence, viral resistance and therapy changes went unrecorded.

V and J are TRBV2 and TRBJ2-7; D may correspond to TRBD1 or TRBD2 (5 bases each). The TCR was taken from a man aged 45-60 years with HIV. Sequenced material: unsorted PBMCs, taken 6.9 years after starting antiretroviral therapy. CDR3 residues: CASRRDGPQEQYF. Written as DNA, the CDR3 is TGTGCCAGCCGTCGGGACGGCCCGCAGGAGCAGTACTTC.